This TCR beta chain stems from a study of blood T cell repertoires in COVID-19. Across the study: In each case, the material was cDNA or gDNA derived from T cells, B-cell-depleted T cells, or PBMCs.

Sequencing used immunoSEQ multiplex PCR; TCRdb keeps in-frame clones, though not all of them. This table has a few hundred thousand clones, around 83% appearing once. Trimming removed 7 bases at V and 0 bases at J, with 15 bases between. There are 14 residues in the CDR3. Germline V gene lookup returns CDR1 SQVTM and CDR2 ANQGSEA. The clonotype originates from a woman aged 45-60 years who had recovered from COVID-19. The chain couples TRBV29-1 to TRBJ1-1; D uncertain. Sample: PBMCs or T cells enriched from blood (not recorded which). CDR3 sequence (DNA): TGCAGCGCTACTGAGGGTGGGCTGAACACTGAAGCTTTCTTT. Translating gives CSATEGGLNTEAFF.